This record covers a single T cell receptor beta chain. Its antigen is not known. The record originates from a study of OX40 agonist ivuxolimab in advanced cancers. Study as a whole: Ivuxolimab is a fully human IgG2 antibody that activates OX40 (CD134).

This CDR3 contains 15 residues. CDR1 and CDR2 from the germline V gene are SGHRS and YFSETQ. The germline V and J ends were trimmed by 0 bases and 0 bases, with 8 bases remaining between them. TCRdb keeps only in-frame clones here, not all; method: immunoSEQ multiplex PCR. The profile shows around 80,000 clones, about four fifths of them singletons. General study results and limits: Researchers did not determine the expanded peripheral T cells' antigen specificity.

The sequence derives from an adult with an advanced solid tumor such as melanoma, head and neck, liver or kidney cancer. The chain carries TRBV5-1 and TRBJ2-3; D may be TRBD1 (5 bases). The sequencing here drew on CD4+ or CD8+ T cells sorted from blood, taken in a trial of the OX40 agonist ivuxolimab. CDR3 bases: TGCGCCAGCAGCTTGGGAGCAGGGAGCACAGATACGCAGTATTTT. This translates into CASSLGAGSTDTQYF. Full variable domain (outside the CDR3, taken from reference TRBV5-1 and TRBJ2-3): KAGVTQTPRYLIKTRGQQVTLSCSPISGHRSVSWYQQTPGQGLQFLFEYFSETQRNKGNFPGRFSGRQFSNSRSEMNVSTLELGDSALYLCASSLGAGSTDTQYFGPGTRLTVL.